This T cell receptor (beta chain) was sequenced for a study of shared clonotypes between healthy human individuals. In germline, CDR1 is SGHRS, CDR2 YFSETQ. CDR3 length equals 13 residues. V was cut by 5 bases and J by 2 bases, with 7 bases left in between. Naive CD8 cells lacked CD45RO, underwent positive selection for CCR7 and left out terminally differentiated effector memory CD45RA+ cells. Sequencing was performed with immunoSEQ multiplex PCR; in TCRdb, only in-frame clones are kept and a portion is missing. The sample holds about 2.1 million clones, around 93% seen once. This chain uses TRBV5-1 with TRBJ1-4; unclear D gene. This clonotype was sampled from a man aged 18 to 30 in good health. Some clones in this sample may be carry-over from other donors' samples. Material for sequencing was naive CD8+ T cells from PBMCs. The CDR3 DNA reads as TGCGCCAGCAGTACGGGGACTAATGAAAAACTGTTTTTT. Its protein is CASSTGTNEKLFF.